The 30 T cell receptor beta chains listed next were all sequenced from one sample in a study of PD-1 blockade in classical Hodgkin lymphoma. In every patient, relapse followed autologous stem cell transplantation, while exposure to brentuximab vedotin differed. The assay was immunoSEQ multiplex PCR, and TCRdb's table has in-frame clones only and misses some. The sample has approximately 36,000 clones; approximately 70% are singletons. The input for sequencing was peripheral blood mononuclear cells (PBMCs), taken before the second cycle of nivolumab. Receptors originate from a human donor with classical Hodgkin lymphoma.

This clone showed up just once. The chain carries TRBV18 and TRBJ2-3; D perhaps matches TRBD1 (7 bases). The CDR3 is 16 amino acids. Germline CDR1 is KGHSH and CDR2 is LQKENI. V lost 3 bases and J 3 bases, leaving 16 bases between the germline ends. The CDR3 DNA is TGTGCCAGCTCACCCGTTGTCCAGGGGGGAACAGATACGCAGTATTTT. This gives the protein CASSPVVQGGTDTQYF.

V usage is TRBV2 and J usage is TRBJ1-1; no firm D call. Germline V gene data show CDR1 as SNHLY and CDR2 as FYNNEI. Between the trimmed V and J ends, which lost 4 bases and 11 bases, there was a span of 14 bases. The CDR3 has 12 residues. The CDR3 region is CASSVWSKEAFF. In DNA, the CDR3 is TGTGCCAGCAGTGTTTGGTCCAAGGAGGCTTTCTTT.

V usage is TRBV4-1 and J usage is TRBJ2-3; 11 positions match TRBD2. The CDR3 spans 16 residues. The germline gives CDR1 MGHRA, CDR2 YSYEKL. Germline trimming cut 4 bases from V and 0 bases from J; bases unmatched to any gene: 3. CDR3 DNA: TGCGCCAGCAGCCTTAGACTAGCGGGAAGCACAGATACGCAGTATTTT. Residues: CASSLRLAGSTDTQYF.

This clone was counted only a few times. This sequence joins TRBV4-1 and TRBJ1-1, with D unclear. The CDR3 spans 13 residues. CDR1 is MGHRA, CDR2 YSYEKL, per germline. V lost 1 base and J 7 bases, leaving 10 bases between the germline ends. The CDR3: CASSQVRTDEAFF. CDR3 in DNA: TGCGCCAGCAGCCAAGTCCGGACGGATGAAGCTTTCTTT.

This clone was detected a few times. The CDR3 spells CASSPTGGRGNQPQHF. The CDR3 DNA is TGTGCCAGTAGCCCTACAGGGGGTCGGGGCAATCAGCCCCAGCATTTT. The chain employs TRBV19 and TRBJ1-5, with 8 positions matching TRBD1. The ends lost 6 bases at V and 2 bases at J; junction bases unmatched: 9. The CDR3 consists of 16 residues. The germline CDR1 and CDR2 sequences are LNHDA and SQIVND (reference sequence).

The chain couples TRBV11-2 to TRBJ2-3; 7 bases match TRBD2. From germline, CDR1 is SGHAT and CDR2 FQNNGV. V shed 1 base and J 3 bases; nucleotides not matched to a gene: 7. The CDR3 spans 16 residues. The CDR3 DNA reads as TGTGCCAGCAGCTTAGGAGTCAGGGAGGGTACAGATACGCAGTATTTT. It is translated as CASSLGVREGTDTQYF.

The genes are TRBV7-3 and TRBJ2-3, with 7 nucleotides matching TRBD2. The trim removed 2 bases at V and 2 bases at J, leaving 1 base unmatched. The CDR3 covers 14 residues. Germline V gene sequence: CDR1 SGHTA, CDR2 FQGTGA. The CDR3 is CASSLGRATDTQYF. The CDR3 DNA sequence: TGTGCCAGCAGCTTAGGGAGGGCCACAGATACGCAGTATTTT. Based on the CDR3 plus reference TRBV7-3 and TRBJ2-3, the full variable domain is GAGVSQTPSNKVTEKGKYVELRCDPISGHTALYWYRQSLGQGPEFLIYFQGTGAADDSGLPNDRFFAVRPEGSVSTLKIQRTERGDSAVYLCASSLGRATDTQYFGPGTRLTVL.

V usage is TRBV7-3 and J usage is TRBJ2-2; TRBD2 agrees at 7 bases. This CDR3 contains 14 residues. Germline lookup yields CDR1 SGHTA and CDR2 FQGTGA. V lost 4 bases to trimming and J lost 6 bases; unmatched junction nucleotides: 5. DNA for the CDR3: TGTGCCAGCAGCTCTAGGCTAGCGGCCGGGGAGCTGTTTTTT. This gives the protein CASSSRLAAGELFF.

The chain combines TRBV11-3 with TRBJ2-3; 15 nucleotides match TRBD2. V was pared by 1 base and J by 3 bases, with 11 bases of the junction left unmatched. Germline V gene sequence: CDR1 SGHNT, CDR2 YENEEA. The CDR3 loop spans 20 amino acids. The CDR3 DNA sequence: TGTGCCAGCAGCTTAGGAGGACTAGCGGGGGGGCCATGGGTGACAGATACGCAGTATTTT. Residues: CASSLGGLAGGPWVTDTQYF.

With respect to this clone: The junction shows a germline mismatch at one end, possibly a read error. V gene TRBV7-3 combines with J gene TRBJ2-5; TRBD2 aligns across 13 bases. In germline, CDR1 is SGHTA, CDR2 FQGTGA. This CDR3 comprises 15 residues. The DNA for the CDR3 is TGTGCCAGCAGCGTAACTAGCGGGGGGGCGGAGACCCAGTACTTC. Its translation is CASSVTSGGAETQYF.

The sample holds one count of this clone. V and J are TRBV7-6 and TRBJ2-3; tentative D call: TRBD1 (6 bases). The V gene's germline CDR1 is SGHVS and CDR2 FNYEAQ. CDR3 length: 13 residues. For the CDR3, the DNA is TGTGCAATCGATCAGGGGAGCACAGATACGCAGTATTTT. It encodes CAIDQGSTDTQYF.

V is TRBV6-1 and J is TRBJ1-6; perhaps TRBD1 as D (6 bases). Per the germline V gene, CDR1 is MNHNS and CDR2 is SASEGT. This CDR3 has 15 residues. Trimming took off 2 bases at V and 7 bases at J, with 12 bases between the two ends. CDR3 sequence reads: CASSEWGGWNSPLHF. Written as DNA, the CDR3 is TGTGCCAGCAGTGAATGGGGGGGCTGGAATTCACCCCTCCACTTT.

This clone was detected only once. The chain couples TRBV28 to TRBJ1-1, with D hard to call. Germline CDR1 and CDR2: MDHEN and SYDVKM. V was clipped by 7 bases and J by 3 bases, with 12 bases between them. CDR3 length equals 13 residues. The CDR3 DNA sequence: TGTGCCAGCAACTCAAACAGATACACTGAAGCTTTCTTT. Amino acids: CASNSNRYTEAFF.

The J gene is TRBJ2-1, the V gene TRBV18, with 9 bases identical to TRBD1. Losses at the gene ends were 3 bases for V and 7 bases for J; bases not matched to a gene: 10. The CDR3 is made up of 16 amino acids. From germline, CDR1 is KGHSH and CDR2 LQKENI. The CDR3 spells CASSPITGGGVNEQFF. In nucleotides, the CDR3 is TGTGCCAGCTCACCCATAACAGGGGGCGGAGTGAATGAGCAGTTCTTC. Combining the CDR3 with reference TRBV18 and TRBJ2-1 gives the whole variable domain NAGVMQNPRHLVRRRGQEARLRCSPMKGHSHVYWYRQLPEEGLKFMVYLQKENIIDESGMPKERFSAEFPKEGPSILRIQQVVRGDSAAYFCASSPITGGGVNEQFFGPGTRLTVL.

The V and J genes are TRBV2 and TRBJ1-2; 10 bases are a match to TRBD1. Germline loops: CDR1 SNHLY, CDR2 FYNNEI. This CDR3 contains 14 residues. The trim removed 7 bases at V and 5 bases at J, leaving 7 bases unmatched. CDR3 nucleotides: TGTGCCAGCACCCTGGACAGGGGGGGATATGGCTACACCTTC. Its translation: CASTLDRGGYGYTF.

The J gene is TRBJ1-5, the V gene TRBV5-4; 9 bases agree with TRBD1. CDR3 length: 15 residues. Per the germline V gene, CDR1 is SGHNT and CDR2 is YYREEE (reference sequence). V trimming: 0 bases; J trimming: 3 bases; junction bases outside the gene matches: 1. This chain's CDR3 is CASSLGQGVNQPQHF. In DNA, the CDR3 is TGTGCCAGCAGCTTGGGACAGGGGGTCAATCAGCCCCAGCATTTT.

The chain links TRBV27 to TRBJ2-5; D is possibly TRBD1 (6 bases). The CDR3 has 14 residues. Germline values: CDR1 MNHEY, CDR2 SMNVEV (reference sequence). The V gene lost 2 bases and the J gene lost 5 bases, with 12 bases spanning the gap. The CDR3 DNA follows: TGTGCCAGCAGTTTAGGGTACAGGGTTGAGACCCAGTACTTC. Its protein is CASSLGYRVETQYF.

The V and J genes are TRBV6-5 and TRBJ2-5; TRBD2 agrees at 12 bases. The DNA end is a closer match to TRBJ2-7, so the J assignment may be wrong. CDR1 is MNHEY and CDR2 is SVGAGI in the germline V gene. The CDR3 is made up of 15 amino acids. The CDR3 sequence is CASRPRLAGVYEQYF. In nucleotides, the CDR3 is TGTGCCAGCAGACCCAGACTAGCGGGAGTCTACGAGCAGTACTTC.

This clone has ten or more counts. The chain carries TRBV9 and TRBJ1-6; D not certain. The CDR3 has 14 amino acids. Germline-derived CDR1 and CDR2 are SGDLS and YYNGEE. V shed 3 bases and J shed 9 bases, with 13 bases lying between them. CDR3 nucleotide sequence: TGTGCCAGCAGCGGGAACACCTCCTTTTCACCCCTCCACTTT. It specifies CASSGNTSFSPLHF.

The J gene is TRBJ1-5, the V gene TRBV6-1, with D possibly being TRBD1 (5 bases). The CDR3 runs 14 residues. Germline V CDR1 and CDR2: MNHNS, SASEGT. V dropped 4 bases and J dropped 5 bases, with 12 bases sitting between them. For the CDR3, the DNA is TGTGCCAGCAGTGTTTACAGGAGCGATCAGCCCCAGCATTTT. Protein: CASSVYRSDQPQHF.

CDR3 nucleotide sequence: TGTGCCAGCAGCTCGCCAGGGTGGAACACTGAAGCTTTCTTT. Encoded protein: CASSSPGWNTEAFF. The rearrangement uses TRBV5-6 and TRBJ1-1, with D possibly TRBD1 on 5 matching bases. The V end was cut by 3 bases, the J end by 1 base, with 10 bases between. The CDR3 spans 14 residues. Germline V gene sequence: CDR1 SGHDT, CDR2 YYEEEE.

The chain recombines TRBV11-2 with TRBJ1-5, with 7 bases matching TRBD1. The V and J ends lost 1 base and 4 bases, in that order; junction bases with no gene match: 4. The length of the CDR3 is 15 residues. CDR1 is SGHAT, CDR2 FQNNGV, per germline. In nucleotides, the CDR3 is TGTGCCAGCAGCTTAGGAGGGACAGCAAATCAGCCCCAGCATTTT. Encoded protein: CASSLGGTANQPQHF.

The chain links TRBV9 to TRBJ2-2, with TRBD2 identical over 7 bases. J was trimmed by 2 bases and V by 2 bases; bases with no gene match: 3. CDR3 length: 15 residues. Germline CDR1 reads SGDLS; CDR2 reads YYNGEE. CDR3 nucleotide sequence: TGTGCCAGCAGCGTTTCTAGCGGAAACACCGGGGAGCTGTTTTTT. This sequence encodes CASSVSSGNTGELFF.

V and J are TRBV2 and TRBJ1-5; 9 bases align to TRBD1. Germline V gene lookup returns CDR1 SNHLY and CDR2 FYNNEI. CDR3 length: 14 amino acids. Trimming removed 6 bases from V and 6 bases from J; junction bases left unmatched: 6. CDR3 nucleotide sequence: TGTGCCAGCAGCCCACAGGGGGCAGGTCAGCCCCAGCATTTT. It codes for CASSPQGAGQPQHF.

The chain is built from TRBV9 and TRBJ1-2, with a possible D match to TRBD1 (6 bases). V lost 3 bases and J 5 bases, leaving 11 bases between the germline ends. Germline assignment: CDR1 SGDLS and CDR2 YYNGEE. The CDR3 totals 13 residues. CDR3 sequence reads: CASSAGDPYGYTF. CDR3 nucleotide sequence: TGTGCCAGCAGCGCAGGGGATCCGTATGGCTACACCTTC.

This chain connects TRBV5-1 to TRBJ1-1, with D unresolved. Germline lookup yields CDR1 SGHRS and CDR2 YFSETQ. The CDR3 totals 15 residues. V shed 2 bases and J shed 3 bases, with 14 bases lying between them. DNA of the CDR3: TGCGCCAGCAGCTTAGACGGTCGCCGTGACACTGAAGCTTTCTTT. It is translated as CASSLDGRRDTEAFF. The full variable domain, completed using reference TRBV5-1 and TRBJ1-1, is KAGVTQTPRYLIKTRGQQVTLSCSPISGHRSVSWYQQTPGQGLQFLFEYFSETQRNKGNFPGRFSGRQFSNSRSEMNVSTLELGDSALYLCASSLDGRRDTEAFFGQGTRLTVV.

The chain employs TRBV6-6 and TRBJ1-2; a weak D match, TRBD1 (6 bases). Germline values: CDR1 MNHNY, CDR2 SVGAGI (reference sequence). The CDR3 extends over 16 amino acids. V was clipped by 4 bases and J by 2 bases, with 17 bases between them. The CDR3 coding sequence is TGTGCCAGCAGTTCCCGAGGACAGTTACCCAACTATGGCTACACCTTC. Translated: CASSSRGQLPNYGYTF.

V and J are TRBV7-2 and TRBJ2-7, with 7 bases identical to TRBD2. The length of the CDR3 is 15 residues. Germline trimming cut 1 base from V and 2 bases from J; bases unmatched to any gene: 5. Per the germline V gene, CDR1 is SGHTA and CDR2 is FQGNSA. The DNA of the CDR3 is TGTGCCAGCAGCTTAGTGGGAGGGGACCCCTACGAGCAGTACTTC. Translating it yields CASSLVGGDPYEQYF. Based on the CDR3 plus reference TRBV7-2 and TRBJ2-7, the full variable domain is GAGVSQSPSNKVTEKGKDVELRCDPISGHTALYWYRQSLGQGLEFLIYFQGNSAPDKSGLPSDRFSAERTGGSVSTLTIQRTQQEDSAVYLCASSLVGGDPYEQYFGPGTRLTVT.

This clone came up once. This chain joins TRBV9 and TRBJ2-1; D is undetermined. CDR1 and CDR2 from the germline V gene are SGDLS and YYNGEE. Trimming shortened V by 4 bases and J by 10 bases, and 12 bases separated the two germline ends. This CDR3 is 12 amino acids long. In DNA, the CDR3 is TGTGCCAGCAGCCGTATAACCGGCGAGCAGTTCTTC. This gives the protein CASSRITGEQFF.

The chain is built from TRBV10-3 and TRBJ2-1; a weak D match, TRBD2 (6 bases). CDR1 ENHRY and CDR2 SYGVKD come from the germline V gene. The CDR3 runs 13 residues. Trimming took off 11 bases at V and 7 bases at J, with 18 bases between the two ends. The CDR3 here is CASTGTGLNEQFF. CDR3 in DNA: TGTGCCTCGACCGGGACTGGATTGAATGAGCAGTTCTTC.